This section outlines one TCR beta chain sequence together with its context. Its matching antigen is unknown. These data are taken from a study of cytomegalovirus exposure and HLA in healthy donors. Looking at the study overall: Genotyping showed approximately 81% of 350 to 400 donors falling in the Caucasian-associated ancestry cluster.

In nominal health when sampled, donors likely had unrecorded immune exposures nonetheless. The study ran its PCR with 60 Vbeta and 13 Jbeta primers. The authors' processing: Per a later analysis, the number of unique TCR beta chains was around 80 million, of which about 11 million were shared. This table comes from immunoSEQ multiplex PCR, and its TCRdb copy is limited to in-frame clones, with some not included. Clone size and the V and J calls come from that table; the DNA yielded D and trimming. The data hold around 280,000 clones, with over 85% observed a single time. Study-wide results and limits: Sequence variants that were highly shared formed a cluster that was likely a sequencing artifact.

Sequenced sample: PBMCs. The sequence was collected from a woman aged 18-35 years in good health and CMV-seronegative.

As DNA, the CDR3 is TGTGCCAGCAGCAAGACTAGCGCAAACACAGATACGCAGTATTTT. It encodes CASSKTSANTDTQYF. The J gene is TRBJ2-3, the V gene TRBV9; 8 bases agree with TRBD2. V lost 4 bases, J lost 2 bases, and 6 bases stayed unmatched. The CDR3 extends over 15 amino acids. The germline CDR1 and CDR2 sequences are SGDLS and YYNGEE.